A single T cell receptor beta chain is shown here with its context. Its antigen is unknown. These data originate in a study of beta chain features in type 1 diabetes. Turning to the study itself: Researchers looked at around 100 million sorted cells across all samples. Whole-study results and caveats: Whatever favoring of shorter templates PCR might show would apply equally to patients and controls.

Each of the CD4+ naive, central memory, regulatory and stem cell-like memory populations was sorted via CD45RO/CCR7/CD25/CD127/CD95/CD27. Trimming pared 3 bases from V and 5 bases from J, leaving 7 bases between. Germline V CDR1 and CDR2: LNHDA, SQIVND (reference sequence). The CDR3 runs 12 residues. Since all of the isolated RNA was reverse transcribed, expressed TCRB transcripts were what got sequenced. Profiling relied on immunoSEQ multiplex PCR, and the TCRdb table lists in-frame clones only, not all of them. The table lists more than 350,000 clones, roughly 10% of them singletons. The sample consisted of naive CD4+ T cells from blood. The V call is TRBV19, the J call TRBJ1-2; D is unclear. The sequence was obtained from a woman aged 18-35 years in good health. CDR3 in amino acids: CASSMSVYGYTF. In DNA, the CDR3 is TGTGCCAGTAGTATGTCAGTTTATGGCTACACCTTC. Full variable domain (outside the CDR3, taken from reference TRBV19 and TRBJ1-2): DGGITQSPKYLFRKEGQNVTLSCEQNLNHDAMYWYRQDPGQGLRLIYYSQIVNDFQKGDIAEGYSVSREKKESFPLTVTSAQKNPTAFYLCASSMSVYGYTFGSGTRLTVV.